This TCR beta chain is drawn from a study of T cell responses to AZD1222 COVID-19 vaccine. Whole-study findings and limits: The study sampled repertoires only after the peak T cell response. Nearly half of unique spike-specific TCRs reportedly avoided B.1.351 and B.1.1.7 mutated regions. Among vaccine-associated CD4 TCRs, coverage spanned spike, with dominance at 160-218 and 743-854. Only six or seven AZD1222 recipients were seropositive at baseline.

Notes on this clone: Its antigen is undetermined.

Germline lookup yields CDR1 SGHTA and CDR2 FQGNSA. V lost 1 base, J lost 4 bases, and 9 bases stayed unmatched. The CDR3 is made up of 16 amino acids. TCRdb's copy holds only in-frame clones and misses some; the assay was immunoSEQ multiplex PCR. The repertoire holds about 110,000 clones, around 93% seen once, with roughly 6.9% in the top ten. The receptor comes from an adult in good health. The J gene is TRBJ1-2, the V gene TRBV7-2, with 7 bases identical to TRBD1. The sample here was peripheral blood, taken on day 0 of AZD1222 vaccination. The CDR3: CASSLGTSGTAYGYTF. CDR3 nucleotide sequence: TGTGCCAGCAGCTTAGGGACTTCCGGGACAGCCTATGGCTACACCTTC.